The source of this TCR beta chain is a study of blood T cell repertoires in COVID-19 (TCRdb year 2020). With respect to the entire study: Samples from collaborators originated in the United States, Italy and Spain and spanned both the acute and convalescent phases of COVID-19. The prospective study material was composed of cDNA or gDNA derived from T cells, B-cell-depleted T cells, or PBMCs. Subjects who had been exposed to COVID-19, were actively infected with it, or had recovered from it provided the deeply sampled blood TCRbeta repertoires that made up the dataset. The repertoires were released in a freely available public database intended as a resource for research on the immune response to SARS-CoV-2. Samples came from the ongoing ImmuneRACE study (first 160 participants) plus 1,254 subjects from 6 global collaborators. The sample metadata nearly always contained a de-identified subject ID, COVID-19 status, age in years and sex. Where available, HLA class I and class II types were taken from metadata supplied by the sample provider and were not determined by assay-based typing. Study-wide conclusions, independent of this receptor: The amount of clinical and demographic metadata varied by source and participant and was provided uncurated.

About this clone: Its target antigen remains unknown. No base quality information exists; no much larger clone differs at one position.

TCRbeta CDR3 regions were amplified from genomic DNA using the immunoSEQ Assay, a bias-controlled multiplex PCR. In the source study's methods: Within the assay, amplification of reference gene primers was used to estimate how many nucleated cells each sample contained. To quantify the absolute abundance of each unique TCRbeta CDR3 rearrangement, sequence reads were collapsed and filtered. For each sample, productive Simpson clonality was calculated as the square root of Simpson's diversity index over productive rearrangements. The table comes from immuneACCESS by way of TCRdb, which keeps in-frame sequences with V and J called. Part of the clones is missing from these tables; in studies checked, under half for an unresolved V gene and the rest for unknown reasons. D and trimming come from the DNA, and the V and J calls and clone size come from that table. In this sample the table shows roughly 90,000 clones, 70% to 90% of which occur a single time. The ten largest clones represent less than 3% of the sample.

From a lookup of the germline V gene, CDR1 and CDR2 are MGHRA and YSYEKL. The junction shows trimming of 1 base on V and 4 bases on J, and the gene matches do not reach 4 bases of it. Its CDR3 holds 15 amino acids, cysteine through phenylalanine. Only the CDR3 DNA stays, 45 bases, in frame from base 1. At one collaborating source in Seattle, patients were enrolled during active infection and were followed longitudinally through the course of disease. Each collaborating institution followed its own protocols to collect whole blood in K2EDTA tubes. Collaborator samples were shipped for TCRbeta analysis as frozen whole blood, isolated PBMCs, or DNA extracted from either sample type.

This TCR was recovered from a man between 50 and 59 years old with COVID-19, enrolled during active disease. The chain links TRBV4-1 with TRBJ2-1; 7 bases in the junction line up with TRBD1. The source material was peripheral blood. The nucleotide sequence reads TGCGCCAGCAGCCAAGTACAGGGGATTTACAATGAGCAGTTCTTC. Its protein product is CASSQVQGIYNEQFF.